This entry describes one T cell receptor beta chain. Sequenced by immunoSEQ multiplex PCR; TCRdb stores in-frame clones only, minus some. The sample yields 34,000 or so clones, roughly 80% seen once. The data were taken from a study of OX40 agonist ivuxolimab in advanced cancers. Study summary: Ivuxolimab, an antibody that agonizes OX40 (CD134), was administered to the patients. The diagnoses of dose-escalation patients were hepatocellular carcinoma, melanoma, renal cell or head and neck cancer. The study gave patients intravenous ivuxolimab at 0.01 to 10 mg/kg every 2 weeks.

The material sequenced was CD4+ or CD8+ T cells sorted from blood, taken in a trial of the OX40 agonist ivuxolimab. The sequence was collected from an adult with an advanced solid tumor such as melanoma, head and neck, liver or kidney cancer.

The CDR3 DNA sequence: TGTGCCAGCAGTTTAGGAAGGGTCGAGCAGTACTTC. It is translated as CASSLGRVEQYF. This chain uses TRBV28 with TRBJ2-7; no definite D call. Deletions cut 2 bases from V and 6 bases from J, with 8 bases between. Per germline, CDR1 MDHEN and CDR2 SYDVKM. The CDR3 has 12 residues.